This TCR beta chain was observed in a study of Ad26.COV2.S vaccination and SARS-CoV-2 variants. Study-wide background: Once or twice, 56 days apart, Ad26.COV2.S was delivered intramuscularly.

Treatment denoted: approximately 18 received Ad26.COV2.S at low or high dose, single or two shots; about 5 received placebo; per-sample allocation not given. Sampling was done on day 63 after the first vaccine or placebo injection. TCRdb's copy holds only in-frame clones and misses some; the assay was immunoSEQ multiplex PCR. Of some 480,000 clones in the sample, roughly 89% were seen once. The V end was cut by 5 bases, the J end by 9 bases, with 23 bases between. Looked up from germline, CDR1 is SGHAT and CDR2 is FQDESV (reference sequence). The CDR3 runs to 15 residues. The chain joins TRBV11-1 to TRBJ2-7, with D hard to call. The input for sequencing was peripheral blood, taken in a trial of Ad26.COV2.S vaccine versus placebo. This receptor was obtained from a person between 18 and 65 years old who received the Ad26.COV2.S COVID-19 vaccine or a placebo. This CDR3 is CASSVDRTVGMAQYF. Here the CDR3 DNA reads TGTGCCAGCAGCGTGGACCGGACCGTGGGTATGGCGCAGTACTTC. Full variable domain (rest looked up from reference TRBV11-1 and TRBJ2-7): EAEVAQSPRYKITEKSQAVAFWCDPISGHATLYWYRQILGQGPELLVQFQDESVVDDSQLPKDRFSAERLKGVDSTLKIQPAELGDSAMYLCASSVDRTVGMAQYFGPGTRLTVT.